Presented here are 15 T cell receptor beta chains from one specimen sequenced in a study of shared clonotypes between healthy human individuals. Method: immunoSEQ multiplex PCR; TCRdb's copy keeps in-frame clones and lacks some. The sample shows 2.3 million or so clones, 80% to 95% of them seen only once. The sequencing input was naive CD4+ T cells from PBMCs. Subset given: CD45RA+ positively selected. The receptors stem from a man between 18 and 35 years old in good health. Some clones in this sample may be carry-over from other donors' samples.

The chain is built from TRBV18 and TRBJ2-1; 7 bases map to TRBD2. V shed 0 bases and J 2 bases; nucleotides not matched to a gene: 7. This CDR3 region has 17 residues. Germline V lookup: CDR1 KGHSH, CDR2 LQKENI. In DNA form, the CDR3 reads TGTGCCAGCTCACCACCGGGTGGGAGGGCCGCCTACAATGAGCAGTTCTTC. Protein product: CASSPPGGRAAYNEQFF.

J is TRBJ2-2 and V is TRBV7-9; D may correspond to TRBD1 or TRBD2 (5 bases each). The germline V gene encodes CDR1 SEHNR and CDR2 FQNEAQ (reference sequence). With 5 bases removed from V and 0 bases from J, the gap between germline ends came to 16 bases. The CDR3 length is 17 residues. The DNA for the CDR3 is TGTGCCAGCAGCCCAGCCTGGGACCTAACGAACACCGGGGAGCTGTTTTTT. It is translated as CASSPAWDLTNTGELFF. Based on the CDR3 plus reference TRBV7-9 and TRBJ2-2, the full variable domain is DTGVSQNPRHKITKRGQNVTFRCDPISEHNRLYWYRQTLGQGPEFLTYFQNEAQLEKSRLLSDRFSAERPKGSFSTLEIQRTEQGDSAMYLCASSPAWDLTNTGELFFGEGSRLTVL.

V is TRBV19 and J is TRBJ1-2; 7 nucleotides line up with TRBD1. The V segment lost 7 bases and the J segment 14 bases; nucleotides outside the gene matches: 16. The V gene's germline CDR1 is LNHDA and CDR2 SQIVND (reference sequence). The CDR3 has 13 amino acids. CDR3 residues: CASTNPGTVGRTF. The CDR3 nucleotides are TGTGCCAGTACCAACCCCGGGACAGTTGGACGAACCTTC.

This chain links TRBV7-9 with TRBJ2-7; 7 bases fit TRBD1. J was trimmed by 6 bases and V by 10 bases; bases with no gene match: 9. Germline lookup yields CDR1 SEHNR and CDR2 FQNEAQ (reference sequence). This CDR3 spans 12 amino acids. CDR3 protein: CAIDRDPVEQYF. For the CDR3, the DNA is TGTGCCATCGACAGGGACCCCGTCGAGCAGTACTTC.

The rearrangement uses TRBV4-1 and TRBJ1-5; no clear D gene. From germline, CDR1 is MGHRA and CDR2 YSYEKL. V lost 1 base to trimming and J lost 1 base, with 14 bases between them. This CDR3 comprises 17 residues. CDR3 loop: CASSQVRQARSNQPQHF. Written as DNA, the CDR3 is TGCGCCAGCAGCCAAGTTCGCCAGGCCAGGAGCAATCAGCCCCAGCATTTT.

The V gene is TRBV28, the J gene TRBJ1-5; D gene unclear. The V gene's germline CDR1 is MDHEN and CDR2 SYDVKM. Trimming removed 7 bases at V and 5 bases at J, with 12 bases between. There are 13 residues in the CDR3. In nucleotides, the CDR3 is TGTGCCAGCATCGGGCGGAAGTATCAGCCCCAGCATTTT. Amino acids: CASIGRKYQPQHF.

V usage is TRBV2 and J usage is TRBJ2-2; maybe TRBD2 (5 bases). CDR1 and CDR2 from the germline V gene are SNHLY and FYNNEI. This CDR3 has 13 amino acids. Trimming pared 10 bases from V and 3 bases from J, leaving 12 bases between. The CDR3 DNA reads as TGTGCCACAAGACTGGACTACACCGGGGAGCTGTTTTTT. Translated: CATRLDYTGELFF.

For this clone: This same CDR3 is encoded by further DNA sequences in the sample. The chain uses TRBV2 and TRBJ2-7; the D call may be TRBD1 or TRBD2 (5 bases each). The CDR3 sequence is 13 residues long. Trimming cost V 10 bases and J 8 bases, with 21 bases left between them. Per germline, CDR1 SNHLY and CDR2 FYNNEI. For the CDR3, the DNA is TGTGCCACCCGGACGGAAATTGTGGGACAGCAGTACTTC. Protein product: CATRTEIVGQQYF. The whole variable domain, remainder taken from reference TRBV2 and TRBJ2-7, is EPEVTQTPSHQVTQMGQEVILRCVPISNHLYFYWYRQILGQKVEFLVSFYNNEISEKSEIFDDQFSVERPDGSNFTLKIRSTKLEDSAMYFCATRTEIVGQQYFGPGTRLTVT.

This chain links TRBV5-1 with TRBJ1-1; D call uncertain. Germline V gene sequence: CDR1 SGHRS, CDR2 YFSETQ. The V gene lost 4 bases and the J gene lost 7 bases, with 17 bases spanning the gap. CDR3 size: 14 residues. The CDR3 sequence: CASSPMETVGEAFF. The CDR3 DNA reads as TGCGCCAGCAGCCCCATGGAGACGGTCGGTGAAGCTTTCTTT.

The rearrangement uses TRBV11-2 and TRBJ2-7, with 9 bases that match TRBD1. The CDR3 is made up of 15 amino acids. Germline CDR1 is SGHAT and CDR2 is FQNNGV. V lost 3 bases to trimming and J lost 3 bases; unmatched junction nucleotides: 6. CDR3: CASSLGQGSYYEQYF. The CDR3 DNA reads TGTGCCAGCAGCTTGGGACAGGGAAGCTACTACGAGCAGTACTTC.

The chain joins TRBV4-1 to TRBJ2-3, with D hard to call. In germline, CDR1 is MGHRA, CDR2 YSYEKL. The V and J ends lost 2 bases and 5 bases respectively, with 2 bases between them. This CDR3 is built from 11 residues. CDR3 loop: CASSQRDTQYF. CDR3 in DNA: TGCGCCAGCAGCCAAAGAGATACGCAGTATTTT.

Turning to this clone: Other DNA variants within this sample encode the same CDR3. CDR3 sequence reads: CASSLGRTGPAEKLFF. The CDR3 region has the DNA TGTGCCAGCAGCTTGGGACGGACAGGGCCGGCGGAAAAACTGTTTTTT. The rearrangement links TRBV5-4 to TRBJ1-4; 8 bases match TRBD1. V dropped 0 bases and J dropped 8; count of bases not matched to a gene: 9. Germline V gene lookup returns CDR1 SGHNT and CDR2 YYREEE (reference sequence). The length of the CDR3 is 16 residues.

The chain couples TRBV15 to TRBJ1-1; no clear D. The germline V and J ends were trimmed by 0 bases and 8 bases, with 4 bases remaining between them. The CDR3 length is 11 residues. Per the germline V gene, CDR1 is LNHNV and CDR2 is YYDKDF (reference sequence). The CDR3 sequence: CATSREREAFF. CDR3 coding DNA: TGTGCCACCAGCAGAGAGCGAGAAGCTTTCTTT.

J is TRBJ2-1 and V is TRBV18; either TRBD1 or TRBD2 may fit D (6 bases each). CDR1 is KGHSH, CDR2 LQKENI, per germline. V lost 1 base, J lost 7 bases, and 14 bases lay in between. The CDR3 is made up of 15 amino acids. CDR3 coding DNA: TGTGCCAGCTCACCACAGGAGGGACAAGGGAATGAGCAGTTCTTC. Translated, it gives CASSPQEGQGNEQFF. The full variable domain, completed using reference TRBV18 and TRBJ2-1, is NAGVMQNPRHLVRRRGQEARLRCSPMKGHSHVYWYRQLPEEGLKFMVYLQKENIIDESGMPKERFSAEFPKEGPSILRIQQVVRGDSAAYFCASSPQEGQGNEQFFGPGTRLTVL.

The V gene is TRBV5-5, the J gene TRBJ2-7; D is uncertain. Germline assignment: CDR1 SGHKS and CDR2 YYEKEE (reference sequence). This CDR3 spans 13 amino acids. The ends were cut back, 2 bases at V and 3 bases at J, with 9 bases in the middle. CDR3 coding DNA: TGTGCCAGCAGCTTCTTGGACGGCTACGAGCAGTACTTC. Residues: CASSFLDGYEQYF.